The 23 T cell receptor beta chains presented below share a single source sample, sequenced in a study of blood T cell repertoires in COVID-19. Generated by immunoSEQ multiplex PCR, the TCRdb table keeps only in-frame clones and is missing some. The data show 140,000 to 150,000 clones, just under 90% seen once. What was sequenced was peripheral blood. The origin of the receptors is a woman in her forties or fifties with active or convalescent COVID-19.

This clone turned up a few times. The rearrangement uses TRBV5-1 and TRBJ2-2; 9 nucleotides line up with TRBD2. The germline V gene has CDR1 SGHRS and CDR2 YFSETQ. Trimming at V came to 0 bases and at J to 7 bases, leaving 7 bases not matched to a gene. The CDR3 covers 16 residues. The CDR3 sequence is CASSLVREGLHGELFF. The CDR3 nucleotides are TGCGCCAGCAGCTTGGTGCGGGAGGGCCTACACGGGGAGCTGTTTTTT.

The CDR3: CASSFTGFRLYTGELFF. The CDR3 region has the DNA TGTGCCAGCAGCTTTACCGGATTCAGGCTTTACACCGGGGAGCTGTTTTTT. The chain combines TRBV7-2 with TRBJ2-2; no reliable D call. Germline V lookup: CDR1 SGHTA, CDR2 FQGNSA. The length of the CDR3 is 17 residues. The germline V and J ends were trimmed by 3 bases and 3 bases, with 17 bases remaining between them.

The chain carries TRBV6-5 and TRBJ2-3, with D perhaps TRBD1 (5 bases). The germline V and J ends were trimmed by 5 bases and 9 bases, with 15 bases remaining between them. CDR1 is MNHEY, CDR2 SVGAGI, per germline. CDR3 length equals 13 residues. CDR3 DNA: TGTGCCAGCAGTCCCCCCCAGGGTAGCACGCAGTATTTT. This sequence encodes CASSPPQGSTQYF.

This chain joins TRBV5-1 and TRBJ2-5, with TRBD2 identical over 10 bases. The CDR3 consists of 15 residues. V gave up 4 bases and J gave up 2 bases; unmatched junction bases: 5. Germline values: CDR1 SGHRS, CDR2 YFSETQ. This chain's CDR3 is CASSRGTSVQETQYF. The CDR3, as DNA: TGCGCCAGCAGCCGTGGGACTAGCGTTCAAGAGACCCAGTACTTC.

This clone has more than one count but fewer than ten. This chain uses TRBV11-1 with TRBJ1-1, with D possibly matching TRBD1 (5 bases). CDR3 length equals 14 residues. Germline-derived CDR1 and CDR2 are SGHAT and FQDESV (reference sequence). Trimming removed 5 bases at V and 0 bases at J, with 10 bases between. CDR3 sequence: CASSPRQMNTEAFF. The CDR3 DNA follows: TGTGCCAGCAGCCCTAGACAGATGAACACTGAAGCTTTCTTT.

This chain joins TRBV9 and TRBJ2-2, with TRBD1 matching over 7 bases. Germline CDR1 and CDR2: SGDLS and YYNGEE. This CDR3 comprises 17 residues. The V gene end was trimmed by 3 bases and the J gene end by 0 bases; junction bases not matched to a gene: 8. CDR3 nucleotides: TGTGCCAGCAGCGCAGATTATGGGACAGCGAACACCGGGGAGCTGTTTTTT. Protein product: CASSADYGTANTGELFF.

This chain connects TRBV7-6 to TRBJ1-3; D ambiguous. The V gene lost 1 base and the J gene lost 5 bases, with 9 bases spanning the gap. The CDR3 sequence is 14 residues long. Germline lookup yields CDR1 SGHVS and CDR2 FNYEAQ. Here the CDR3 reads CASSLDTGRNTIYF. CDR3 nucleotides: TGTGCCAGCAGCTTAGATACGGGGAGAAACACCATATATTTT.

V usage is TRBV11-1 and J usage is TRBJ2-1, with TRBD1 as a possible D gene (6 bases). Germline V gene sequence: CDR1 SGHAT, CDR2 FQDESV (reference sequence). Trimming left V 4 bases short and J 1 base short, with 11 bases between. CDR3 length: 15 residues. The CDR3 nucleotides are TGTGCCAGCAGCTCGAAACAGGGTTCCTACAATGAGCAGTTCTTC. Encoded protein: CASSSKQGSYNEQFF.

The table lists this clone with a count of one. The chain joins TRBV11-2 to TRBJ2-1, with 15 nucleotides matching TRBD2. Losses at the gene ends were 4 bases for V and 2 bases for J; bases not matched to a gene: 9. Germline lookup yields CDR1 SGHAT and CDR2 FQNNGV. CDR3 length: 19 residues. The CDR3 here is CASSSPGTSGRRTYNEQFF. DNA of the CDR3: TGTGCCAGCAGCTCCCCCGGGACTAGCGGGAGGCGGACCTACAATGAGCAGTTCTTC.

The chain is built from TRBV4-1 and TRBJ2-7; D call uncertain. V lost 0 bases and J 2 bases, leaving 8 bases between the germline ends. The germline CDR1 and CDR2 sequences are MGHRA and YSYEKL. The CDR3 length is 14 residues. The CDR3, as DNA: TGCGCCAGCAGCCAAGAATACGGTACCTACGAGCAGTACTTC. Its translation is CASSQEYGTYEQYF.

The V and J genes are TRBV15 and TRBJ2-1, with D maybe TRBD1 (5 bases). Trimming took 11 bases from V and 0 from J, leaving 17 bases between them. Germline CDR1 LNHNV, CDR2 YYDKDF (reference sequence). The CDR3 totals 15 residues. Written as DNA, the CDR3 is TGTGCCTCCACCAGGGATCGGAGCTCCTACAATGAGCAGTTCTTC. Translating gives CASTRDRSSYNEQFF.

The chain uses TRBV3-1 (or the pseudogene TRBV3-2) and TRBJ2-1; TRBD2 agrees at 9 bases. The CDR3 runs 17 residues. The V gene end was trimmed by 1 base and the J gene end by 0 bases; junction bases not matched to a gene: 4. Germline V gene lookup returns CDR1 LGHDT and CDR2 YNNKEL (reference sequence). The CDR3 protein is CASSQALLAGSYNEQFF. DNA for the CDR3: TGTGCCAGCAGCCAAGCATTACTAGCGGGCTCCTACAATGAGCAGTTCTTC.

The chain joins TRBV6-5 to TRBJ1-1; D gene uncertain. Trimming shortened V by 3 bases and J by 4 bases, and 9 bases separated the two germline ends. CDR3 length equals 13 residues. From germline, CDR1 is MNHEY and CDR2 SVGAGI. This CDR3 is CASSYDLGTEAFF. The CDR3, as DNA: TGTGCCAGCAGTTATGATCTCGGCACTGAAGCTTTCTTT.

This chain links TRBV3-1 (or the pseudogene TRBV3-2) with TRBJ1-1, with 7 bases identical to TRBD1. Trimming at V came to 4 bases and at J to 6 bases, leaving 5 bases not matched to a gene. Germline V gene sequence: CDR1 LGHDT, CDR2 YNNKEL (reference sequence). This CDR3 spans 13 amino acids. This chain's CDR3 is CASSPSTGAEAFF. The CDR3, as DNA: TGTGCCAGCAGCCCCTCTACAGGGGCTGAAGCTTTCTTT.

CDR3 sequence reads: CASSMPTSGYNEQFF. CDR3 in DNA: TGTGCCAGTAGTATGCCGACTAGCGGATACAATGAGCAGTTCTTC. The J gene is TRBJ2-1, the V gene TRBV19, with 9 bases matching TRBD2. CDR3 length: 15 amino acids. Germline loops: CDR1 LNHDA, CDR2 SQIVND (reference sequence). Trimming removed 3 bases from V and 4 bases from J; junction bases left unmatched: 4.

The chain is built from TRBV23-1 and TRBJ2-7; D might be TRBD2 (5 bases). TRBV23-1 is noted as an ORF with a role that remains uncertain. The V gene lost 11 bases and the J gene lost 4 bases, with 18 bases spanning the gap. The CDR3 is 13 amino acids. The CDR3 loop reads CALGVGVGYEQYF. CDR3 bases: TGCGCCCTTGGGGTCGGGGTTGGTTACGAGCAGTACTTC.

This chain connects TRBV25-1 to TRBJ2-5; a weak D match, TRBD2 (6 bases). V dropped 7 bases and J dropped 5 bases, with 17 bases sitting between them. CDR3 length: 14 amino acids. Germline CDR1 reads MGHDK; CDR2 reads SYGVNS. The CDR3 DNA is TGTGCCAGCACCGGGGATCGGGGGAGGGAGACCCAGTACTTC. Its protein product is CASTGDRGRETQYF.

In regard to this clone: Other nucleotide sequences from this sample produce the same CDR3. The chain joins TRBV19 to TRBJ1-1, with TRBD1 identical over 10 bases. Germline V gene lookup returns CDR1 LNHDA and CDR2 SQIVND (reference sequence). J gave up 5 bases and V 2 bases, and 2 bases lay outside the gene matches. The CDR3 runs to 14 residues. For the CDR3, the DNA is TGTGCCAGTAGTATACGGACAGGGGGGACTGAAGCTTTCTTT. Residues: CASSIRTGGTEAFF.

The chain employs TRBV5-4 and TRBJ1-6, with D possibly being TRBD1 (5 bases). The CDR3 is made up of 14 amino acids. V was clipped by 4 bases and J by 5 bases, with 10 bases between them. Germline V gene lookup returns CDR1 SGHNT and CDR2 YYREEE (reference sequence). As DNA, the CDR3 is TGTGCCAGCAGCCCCGGGACTCATAATTCACCCCTCCACTTT. Translation: CASSPGTHNSPLHF.

The chain combines TRBV9 with TRBJ2-1, with 7 bases fitting TRBD2. V was clipped by 6 bases and J by 5 bases; unmatched bases: 8. This CDR3 contains 14 residues. Germline CDR1 and CDR2: SGDLS and YYNGEE. The CDR3 sequence: CASTSGTRNNEQFF. Written as DNA, the CDR3 is TGTGCCAGCACTAGCGGTACCCGGAACAATGAGCAGTTCTTC.

The chain uses TRBV5-4 and TRBJ1-1; TRBD1 is a possible D gene (5 bases). The CDR3 has 13 residues. Trimming pared 5 bases from V and 5 bases from J, leaving 13 bases between. CDR1 is SGHNT, CDR2 YYREEE, per germline (reference sequence). CDR3 residues: CASRLQVTTEAFF. CDR3 DNA: TGTGCCAGCAGACTACAGGTTACAACTGAAGCTTTCTTT.

The V call is TRBV4-2, the J call TRBJ2-7, with 7 bases fitting TRBD1. After removal of 3 bases from V and 5 bases from J, the junction contained 10 bases not matched to a gene. The germline V gene encodes CDR1 LGHNA and CDR2 YNFKEQ. The CDR3 length is 15 residues. The CDR3 sequence is CASSQDDRVRDEQYF. CDR3 DNA: TGTGCCAGCAGCCAGGATGACAGGGTAAGAGACGAGCAGTACTTC.

The chain couples TRBV6-5 to TRBJ2-7; TRBD1 matches at 7 bases. Germline-derived CDR1 and CDR2 are MNHEY and SVGAGI. V trimming: 5 bases; J trimming: 3 bases; junction bases outside the gene matches: 4. The CDR3 runs 13 residues. The CDR3, as DNA: TGTGCCAGCAGTCCCAACAGGGGCTACGAGCAGTACTTC. It translates to CASSPNRGYEQYF.